A selection of T cell receptor beta chains follows, all from one sample in a study of cytomegalovirus exposure and HLA in healthy donors. Data came from immunoSEQ multiplex PCR; TCRdb stores just in-frame clones and leaves some out. The sample carries approximately 160,000 clones, around 75% recorded once. Sequencing input: PBMCs. These receptor sequences come from a human donor in good health. The CDR3 runs from the conserved cysteine through the conserved F or W. The order of the fields is D gene, V gene, J gene, clone size, CDR3 DNA, CDR3 protein. The D gene is left open where the match is weak. Clone size appears in some rows only: once, few, many, or a class for an expanded clone.

TRBD1	TRBV18	TRBJ1-5	NA	TGTGCCAGCTCACCACCCACAGGGGGTAATCAGCCCCAGCATTTT	CASSPPTGGNQPQHF
TRBD1	TRBV11-2	TRBJ1-1	few	TGTGCCAGCAGCTTATTCGGACAGGGGGGTGAAGCTTTCTTT	CASSLFGQGGEAFF
TRBD2	TRBV11-3	TRBJ2-3	NA	TGTGCCAGCAGCTTAGGTCGAGGGGAGGGAACAGATACGCAGTATTTT	CASSLGRGEGTDTQYF
NA	TRBV13	TRBJ1-2	NA	TGTGCCAGCAGCAAAAGAGGCGAAGGGGGAATCTATGGCTACACCTTC	CASSKRGEGGIYGYTF
NA	TRBV2	TRBJ1-6	NA	TGTGCCAGCAGTTTTACCGACGGGAGTTCAAATTCACCCCTCCACTTT	CASSFTDGSSNSPLHF
NA	TRBV18	TRBJ1-2	few	TGTGCCAGCTCACCAGGGCGGGAGGACTATGGCTACACCTTC	CASSPGREDYGYTF
NA	TRBV28	TRBJ1-2	NA	TGTGCCAGCAGTTTTCGTTTGAGGACAACTGACTATGGCTACACCTTC	CASSFRLRTTDYGYTF
NA	TRBV6-5	TRBJ2-5	NA	TGTGCCAGCAGTAGGGATTCAGGGCAGACCCAGTACTTC	CASSRDSGQTQYF
TRBD1	TRBV9	TRBJ1-6	few	TGTGCCAGCAGCGGGGGACAGGATTATTCACCCCTCCACTTT	CASSGGQDYSPLHF
TRBD1	TRBV7-3	TRBJ2-2	NA	TGTGCCAGCAGCTTATTTTCGGGGACAGCCAACACCGGGGAGCTGTTTTTT	CASSLFSGTANTGELFF
TRBD1	TRBV6-5	TRBJ1-2	NA	TGTGCCAGCAGTTTTCGGACAGGGAGTAACTATGGCTACACCTTC	CASSFRTGSNYGYTF
NA	TRBV5-4	TRBJ1-6	NA	TGTGCCAGCAGCTTGGACCGCGACAGAGGCAACTCACCCCTCCACTTT	CASSLDRDRGNSPLHF
NA	TRBV7-9	TRBJ1-1	NA	TGTGCCAGCAGCTTAGCAGGGGGAAGCACTGAAGCTTTCTTT	CASSLAGGSTEAFF
TRBD1	TRBV2	TRBJ1-2	NA	TGTGCCAGCAGTGATAGGACAGGCCCCTATGGCTACACCTTC	CASSDRTGPYGYTF
TRBD1	TRBV7-9	TRBJ2-7	few	TGTGCCAGCAGCACCCAGGGACAGCCCTACGAGCAGTACTTC	CASSTQGQPYEQYF
NA	TRBV6-5	TRBJ1-1	NA	TGTGCCAGCTCCCCCGCCTATTTGAACACTGAAGCTTTCTTT	CASSPAYLNTEAFF
NA	TRBV2	TRBJ1-5	few	TGTGCCAGCAGTGATTTTAGAGGCCATCGCCTTTCTCAGCCCCAGCATTTT	CASSDFRGHRLSQPQHF
TRBD2	TRBV9	TRBJ2-1	NA	TGTGCCAGCAGTCGTGCGAGCGGGGGCCAACATGAGCAGTTCTTC	CASSRASGGQHEQFF
NA	TRBV5-1	TRBJ2-1	once	TGCGCCAGCAGCTTCTCGGGTTACAATGAGCAGTTCTTC	CASSFSGYNEQFF
TRBD1	TRBV18	TRBJ1-1	NA	TGTGCCAGCTCACAAACGGGGACAGACACTGAAGCTTTCTTT	CASSQTGTDTEAFF
TRBD1	TRBV4-3	TRBJ1-6	NA	TGCGCCAGCAGCCGGTTCGGGACAGATAATTCACCCCTCCACTTT	CASSRFGTDNSPLHF
TRBD1	TRBV7-6	TRBJ2-7	NA	TGTGCCAGCAGCTTGGACAGGGCTTACGAGCAGTACTTC	CASSLDRAYEQYF
NA	TRBV6-5	TRBJ1-6	NA	TGTGCCAGCAGATTAGTAGTTAATTCACCCCTCCACTTT	CASRLVVNSPLHF
NA	TRBV7-8	TRBJ2-7	once	TGTGCCAGCAGCTTAGCTCAGACAGGCCCCTACGAGCAGTACTTC	CASSLAQTGPYEQYF
TRBD1	TRBV5-4	TRBJ2-5	NA	TGTGCCAGCAGCGGAACGACAGGGTGGGACGAGACCCAGTACTTC	CASSGTTGWDETQYF
NA	TRBV7-3	TRBJ2-3	NA	TGTGCCAGCAGCTTGGGGGGGGGCCGCACAGATACGCAGTATTTT	CASSLGGGRTDTQYF
TRBD1	TRBV13	TRBJ1-3	NA	TGTGCCAGCAGCTACAGGGGCACTGGAAACACCATATATTTT	CASSYRGTGNTIYF
NA	TRBV14	TRBJ1-1	NA	TGTGCCAGCAGCCAAGACCTATCAGGCACTGAAGCTTTCTTT	CASSQDLSGTEAFF
NA	TRBV5-1	TRBJ2-3	once	TGCGCCAGCAGCCCGGCAGGGGCCTTAGATACGCAGTATTTT	CASSPAGALDTQYF
TRBD1	TRBV6-5	TRBJ1-2	NA	TGTGCCAGCACTCTGACAGGGGATAGTAACTATGGCTACACCTTC	CASTLTGDSNYGYTF
NA	TRBV6-4	TRBJ1-1	once	TGTGCCAGCCTGGTTGGGTGGAGGGAAGCTTTCTTT	CASLVGWREAFF
NA	TRBV4-3	TRBJ2-2	once	TGCGCCAGCAGCCAAGATCTTGGGGGGGCCGTCGCGAACACCGGGGAGCTGTTTTTT	CASSQDLGGAVANTGELFF
NA	TRBV9	TRBJ1-6	NA	TGTGCCAGCAGCGTTACAGTAAGCTCCTATAATTCACCCCTCCACTTT	CASSVTVSSYNSPLHF
NA	TRBV7-9	TRBJ2-3	NA	TGTGCCAGCGGGACTTCCGACACAGATACGCAGTATTTT	CASGTSDTDTQYF
NA	TRBV19	TRBJ1-2	NA	TGTGCCAGTACAGGGGACCGACTTTACTACACCTTC	CASTGDRLYYTF
NA	TRBV6-1	TRBJ1-3	once	TGTGCCAGCAGCTCTCAGGGAAACACCATATATTTT	CASSSQGNTIYF
NA	TRBV11-2	TRBJ1-2	NA	TGTGCCAGCAGCCCGGGAGGCGAGGGACGGGGGGGCTACACCTTC	CASSPGGEGRGGYTF
NA	TRBV18	TRBJ2-2	NA	TGTGCCAGCTCACCGGGACAGAACACCGGGGAGCTGTTTTTT	CASSPGQNTGELFF
TRBD1	TRBV9	TRBJ1-6	once	TGTGCCAGCAGCACCCAGGGACAGCCTAATTCACCCCTCCACTTT	CASSTQGQPNSPLHF
NA	TRBV6-5	TRBJ1-1	NA	TGTGCCAGCAGTTCGGTCTATGAAGCTTTCTTT	CASSSVYEAFF
TRBD1	TRBV29-1	TRBJ1-2	NA	TGCAGCGTTTCCGGACAGGGGCCCTATGGCTACACCTTC	CSVSGQGPYGYTF
TRBD2	TRBV4-1	TRBJ2-7	NA	TGCGCCAGCAGCCAAGAAGGGCTAGCGGGGGGGGAATACTCCTACGAGCAGTACTTC	CASSQEGLAGGEYSYEQYF
NA	TRBV25-1	TRBJ1-1	NA	TGTGCCACGGACGGAACGGGGGGGAACACTGAAGCTTTCTTT	CATDGTGGNTEAFF
NA	TRBV5-1	TRBJ2-7	NA	TGCGCCAGCAGCTTGGGTGGACTCTACGAGCAGTACTTC	CASSLGGLYEQYF
TRBD1	TRBV2	TRBJ2-5	NA	TGTGCCAGCAGCACCGGGACAGGGAAAGAGACCCAGTACTTC	CASSTGTGKETQYF
TRBD2	TRBV6-6	TRBJ2-3	NA	TGTGCCAGCAGTTACTCGAGTAGCGGGGCCACAGATACGCAGTATTTT	CASSYSSSGATDTQYF
NA	TRBV5-1	TRBJ2-7	once	TGCGCCAGCAGCTCACTAGGGAGGTACGAGCAGTACTTC	CASSSLGRYEQYF
NA	TRBV5-5	TRBJ1-2	NA	TGTGCCAGCAGGGGAGAGTTCGCCGATGGCTACACCTTC	CASRGEFADGYTF